Below, 15 T cell receptor beta chains from the same sample are listed, as sequenced in a study of Graves' ophthalmopathy and Graves' hyperthyroidism. The TCR beta CDR3 regions underwent amplification from RNA transcripts. The first-round RT-PCR employed HTBI primers together with the Qiagen OneStep RT-PCR kit. A multiplex PCR was then performed as the second round. TCRdb passed the multiplex PCR reads through MiXCR, listing each CDR3 protein once. Among around 660,000 distinct CDR3 sequences listed, over 40% were seen once. The source material was peripheral blood. These receptors originate from an adult man with Graves' ophthalmopathy.

This clonotype was detected many times. This chain connects TRBV7-9 to TRBJ2-2; D is uncertain. The CDR3 length is 15 residues. V was clipped by 2 bases and J by 8 bases, with 15 bases between them. Per the germline V gene, CDR1 is SEHNR and CDR2 is FQNEAQ (reference sequence). The CDR3 coding sequence is TGTGCCAGCAGCTTAAGTCTCGGTAACCCTGGGGAGCTGTTTTTT. Translating gives CASSLSLGNPGELFF.

This clonotype was observed at least ten times. This sequence joins TRBV5-5 and TRBJ1-5, with D possibly matching TRBD1 (6 bases). V was trimmed by 5 bases and J by 7 bases, leaving 13 bases between them. The CDR3 covers 13 residues. The germline gives CDR1 SGHKS, CDR2 YYEKEE (reference sequence). CDR3 in amino acids: CASSSIRGQPQHF. As DNA, the CDR3 is TGTGCCAGCAGTTCAATCAGGGGACAGCCCCAGCATTTT.

The CDR3 reads CASSEQGPMNTEAFF. CDR3 nucleotide sequence: TGTGCCAGCAGTGAACAGGGCCCCATGAACACTGAAGCTTTCTTT. The V gene is TRBV25-1, the J gene TRBJ1-1; D is possibly TRBD1 (5 bases). V lost 2 bases to trimming and J lost 0 bases, with 10 bases between them. Germline lookup yields CDR1 MGHDK and CDR2 SYGVNS. There are 15 residues in the CDR3.

This clonotype was seen at least ten times. V is TRBV20-1 and J is TRBJ1-5; a weak D match, TRBD1 (5 bases). Germline V CDR1 and CDR2: DFQATT, SNEGSKA (reference sequence). The CDR3 is 12 amino acids. V gave up 3 bases and J gave up 7 bases, with 10 bases separating them. In DNA form, the CDR3 reads TGCAGTGCTAGTCAGGGTGACCAGCCCCAGCATTTT. It codes for CSASQGDQPQHF.

About this clonotype itself: Given a much more abundant clone one base away, this may be a read error. V gene TRBV20-1 combines with J gene TRBJ2-7, with 10 bases lining up with TRBD1. Per the germline V gene, CDR1 is DFQATT and CDR2 is SNEGSKA (reference sequence). This CDR3 is built from 13 residues. J lost 3 bases, V lost 6 bases, and 5 bases had no gene match. The CDR3 protein is CSANRDRGYEQYF. CDR3 nucleotide sequence: TGCAGTGCGAACCGGGACAGGGGCTACGAGCAGTACTTC.

This clonotype has ten or more counts. A junction end diverges from the germline sequence, so it may reflect a read error. The chain couples TRBV2 to TRBJ1-6; D ambiguous. The CDR3 is 13 amino acids. Germline V gene data show CDR1 as SNHLY and CDR2 as FYNNEI. The CDR3 is CASEGTPYSPPHF. The DNA of the CDR3 is TGTGCCAGCGAGGGAACGCCCTATTCACCCCCCCACTTT.

This clonotype has just a few counts. CDR3 DNA: TGTGCCAGCAGCTACACTTGGACAGATTTCACGGCTCCAAAACTGTTTTTT. It yields the protein CASSYTWTDFTAPKLFF. The rearrangement joins TRBV7-9 to TRBJ1-4; TRBD1 is a possible D gene (6 bases). V was trimmed by 4 bases and J by 10 bases, leaving 25 bases between them. Germline CDR1 reads SEHNR; CDR2 reads FQNEAQ (reference sequence). The CDR3 covers 17 residues.

This clonotype was recorded only once. The gene calls are TRBV7-9 and TRBJ1-5; 7 bases line up with TRBD1. The germline V gene encodes CDR1 SEHNR and CDR2 FQNEAQ (reference sequence). Trimming took 5 bases from V and 12 from J; bases not matched to a gene: 13. CDR3 length: 14 residues. DNA for the CDR3: TGTGCCAGCAGCCCAGGGGGGGCCCTGGACCTCCAGCATTTT. Its protein product is CASSPGGALDLQHF.

This clonotype was counted at least ten times. The rearrangement uses TRBV12-3 or TRBV12-4 and TRBJ1-2, with 7 bases aligning to TRBD1. The CDR3 runs 14 residues. Trimming at V came to 3 bases and at J to 8 bases, leaving 9 bases not matched to a gene. CDR3 nucleotides: TGTGCCAGCAGTTTTGGCCAGGGGGATGCGGGCTACACCTTC. Protein sequence: CASSFGQGDAGYTF.

V gene TRBV7-3 combines with J gene TRBJ1-2; D not resolved. The CDR3 is made up of 14 amino acids. With 5 bases removed from V and 9 bases from J, the gap between germline ends came to 19 bases. Per germline, CDR1 SGHTA and CDR2 FQGTGA. CDR3 sequence (DNA): TGTGCCAGCAGCCTGAGGGATCAGCCTAACAGCTACACCTTC. Translation: CASSLRDQPNSYTF.

There are many counts of this clonotype. V gene TRBV7-2 combines with J gene TRBJ1-5, with a weak D call TRBD1 (6 bases). V lost 2 bases and J 6 bases, leaving 11 bases between the germline ends. The germline CDR1 and CDR2 sequences are SGHTA and FQGNSA. The CDR3 sequence is 14 residues long. The CDR3 DNA reads TGTGCCAGCAGCTTAAACAGGGTCGGTCAGCCCCAGCATTTT. This translates into CASSLNRVGQPQHF.

This clonotype came up many times. This chain joins TRBV2 and TRBJ1-3; D possibly corresponds to TRBD1 (5 bases). V was pared by 2 bases and J by 3 bases, with 11 bases between. Germline CDR1 reads SNHLY; CDR2 reads FYNNEI. The CDR3 runs to 15 residues. For the CDR3, the DNA is TGTGCCAGCAGTGAAAATCGAGGGGATGGAAACACCATATATTTT. This encodes CASSENRGDGNTIYF.

The chain recombines TRBV11-2 with TRBJ2-7; TRBD2 matches at 8 bases. This CDR3 comprises 16 residues. Germline trimming cut 3 bases from V and 1 base from J; bases unmatched to any gene: 8. Germline V lookup: CDR1 SGHAT, CDR2 FQNNGV. The CDR3: CASSLATGLASYEQYF. Written as DNA, the CDR3 is TGTGCCAGCAGCTTGGCCACAGGACTAGCTTCCTACGAGCAGTACTTC.

With regard to this clonotype: The conserved phenylalanine or tryptophan normally closing the CDR3 is absent here, so this likely arose from a read error. The DNA is left out, because the CDR3 cannot be placed on it with certainty; the CDR3 is given as TCRdb lists it. The rearrangement joins TRBV27 to TRBJ2-3; no DNA check was done on the table's D call, TRBD1. The germline V gene has CDR1 MNHEY and CDR2 SMNVEV (reference sequence). Inclusive of both ends, the CDR3 amounts to 12 amino acids. This chain's CDR3 is CASSPLPGPPEY.

This clonotype was counted at least ten times. The rearrangement uses TRBV25-1 and TRBJ2-5; 8 bases match TRBD2. Trimming took 4 bases from V and 2 from J; bases not matched to a gene: 6. Looked up from germline, CDR1 is MGHDK and CDR2 is SYGVNS. The CDR3 is 15 amino acids. The CDR3 bases are TGTGCCAGCAGTGGCGGGGGGTCCATGCAAGAGACCCAGTACTTC. Translated: CASSGGGSMQETQYF.